This TCR beta chain was sequenced in a study of brain metastases from non-small cell lung cancer (dated by TCRdb to the late 2010s). With regard to the full study: The study profiled the immune microenvironment of paired resected primary tumors and brain metastases taken from patients with non-small-cell lung cancer. The research as a whole found: Compared with the matched primary tumors, around 64% of brain metastases appeared to show expanded T-cell clones. T-cell infiltration was lower in brain metastases than in primary tumors (P < 0.001). Paired brain metastases and primary tumors largely shared TCR repertoires, although T-cell densities in the metastases were sparse.

This clone was seen only once. Its binding antigen is unknown. Per-base qualities were not stored, and no clone one base away is much larger. Trimming takes 3 bases off V and 4 bases off J; junction bases not matched to a gene: 5. The CDR3, cysteine through phenylalanine, is 16 amino acids long. Only the CDR3 portion is preserved as DNA: 48 bases, with reading frame beginning at the first base. As encoded in the germline V gene, CDR1 is KGHDR while CDR2 is SFDVKD. Libraries were constructed by the immunoSEQ multiplex PCR assay. Alongside a 770-gene immune expression panel, the team sequenced the T-cell receptor beta chain repertoire. TCRdb took over this immuneACCESS table, retaining in-frame rearrangements with V and J assigned. Such tables are incomplete; in checked studies, under half of the missing clones stem from an unresolved V gene, and the remainder is unexplained. A total of 15,000 or so clones appear in this sample, around four fifths of them only once. Jointly, the top ten make up less than 9% of the sample.

The cohort comprised 35 to 50 patients with surgically resected non-small-cell lung cancer who had both primary tumor and brain metastasis specimens. The tumor specimens used were formalin-fixed, paraffin-embedded tissues taken from archives. The rearrangement joined TRBV24-1 to TRBJ2-2; 9 nucleotides in the junction match TRBD1. The sequencing input was primary lung tumor tissue. What the cell subset or site label conveys for this sample: primary lung tumor paired with brain metastasis. This clonotype originated in a donor aged 40 or older with non-small cell lung cancer. The DNA reads as follows: TGTGCCACCAGTGATGCGGGACAGGGCGTCACCGGGGAGCTGTTTTTT. This translates into CATSDAGQGVTGELFF.